Listed here is a single TCR beta chain. V lost 4 bases to trimming and J lost 7 bases; unmatched junction nucleotides: 21. CDR3 length equals 19 residues. Germline V gives CDR1 SGHAT, CDR2 FQNNGV. The record originates from a study of blood T cell repertoires in COVID-19. On the study more broadly: The origin of the acute and convalescent COVID-19 samples was the United States, Italy and Spain.

Allocation to cohorts depended on clinical history reported by the participants. Per the original methods: Nucleated cell counts were estimated from reference gene primer amplification. The table came from immunoSEQ multiplex PCR; TCRdb's copy has only in-frame clones and leaves some out. Clone size and the V and J calls come from that table; the DNA yielded D and trimming. The sample holds 400,000 to 450,000 clones, 90% seen once. J is TRBJ1-4 and V is TRBV11-2; 7 nucleotides align to TRBD1. The TCR originated in a man between 18 and 29 years old who had recovered from COVID-19. The sample taken for sequencing was PBMCs or T cells enriched from blood (not recorded which). The CDR3 region is CASSSTTGIVAARGEKLFF. The DNA for the CDR3 is TGTGCCAGCAGCTCCACGACAGGGATAGTAGCCGCCCGGGGTGAAAAACTGTTTTTT.